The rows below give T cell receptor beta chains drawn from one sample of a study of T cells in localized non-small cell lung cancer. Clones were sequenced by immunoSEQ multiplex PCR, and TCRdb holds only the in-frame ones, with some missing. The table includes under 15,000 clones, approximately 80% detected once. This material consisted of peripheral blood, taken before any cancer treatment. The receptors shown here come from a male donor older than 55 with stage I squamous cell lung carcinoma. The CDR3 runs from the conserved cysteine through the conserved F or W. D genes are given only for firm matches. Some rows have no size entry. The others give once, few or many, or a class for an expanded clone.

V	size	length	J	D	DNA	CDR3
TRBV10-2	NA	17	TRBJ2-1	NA	TGCGCCAGCAGTGAGTCCTTAGCGAGGGGGGCCTCCAATGAGCAGTTCTTC	CASSESLARGASNEQFF
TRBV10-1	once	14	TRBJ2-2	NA	TGCGCCAGCAGAGTCGACAGAGCGGCCGGGGAGCTGTTTTTT	CASRVDRAAGELFF
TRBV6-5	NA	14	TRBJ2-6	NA	TGTGCCAGCCAATCCCGAATGGGGGCCAACGTCCTGACTTTC	CASQSRMGANVLTF
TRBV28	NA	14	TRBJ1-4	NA	TGTGCCAGCAGGGGACGGGGCTTATGGGAAAAACTGTTTTTT	CASRGRGLWEKLFF
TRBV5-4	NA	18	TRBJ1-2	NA	TGTGCCAGCAGCCTGCCCCCGGGTCCTCAGGGCGCTAACTATGGCTACACCTTC	CASSLPPGPQGANYGYTF
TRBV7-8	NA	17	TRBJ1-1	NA	TGTGCCAGCAGCTTAGCGACCTACTTTGCCGGGGCAACTGAAGCTTTCTTT	CASSLATYFAGATEAFF
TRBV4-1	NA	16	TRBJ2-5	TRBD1	TGCGCCAGCAGCCTTCGGGGACAGGGGCGAGGGGAGACCCAGTACTTC	CASSLRGQGRGETQYF
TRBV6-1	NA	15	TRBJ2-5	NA	TGTGCCAGCAGTGAAAGCTGGGGGTTGCAAGAGACCCAGTACTTC	CASSESWGLQETQYF
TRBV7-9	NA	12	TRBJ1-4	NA	TGTGCCAGCAGCCAAGGGTATGAAAAACTGTTTTTT	CASSQGYEKLFF
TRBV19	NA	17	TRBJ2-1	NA	TGTGCCAGTAGTATAGTAGACAGGCGACGGGCCTACAATGAGCAGTTCTTC	CASSIVDRRRAYNEQFF
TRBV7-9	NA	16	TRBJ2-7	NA	TGTGCCAGCACCCAACCCGGCACCACAAACTCCTACGAGCAGTACTTC	CASTQPGTTNSYEQYF
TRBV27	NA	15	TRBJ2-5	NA	TGTGCCAGCAGTCCTCCACAAGGGATGGGTGAGACCCAGTACTTC	CASSPPQGMGETQYF
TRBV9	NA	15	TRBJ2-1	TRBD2	TGTGCCAGCAGCGTTAGCGGGAATTCCTACAATGAGCAGTTCTTC	CASSVSGNSYNEQFF
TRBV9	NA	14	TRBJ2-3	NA	TGTGCCAGCAGCGTAGCGGGAAGCACAGATACGCAGTATTTT	CASSVAGSTDTQYF
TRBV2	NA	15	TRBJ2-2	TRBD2	TGTGCCAGCAGTGAAGCGCTAGCGGTCACCGGGGAGCTGTTTTTT	CASSEALAVTGELFF
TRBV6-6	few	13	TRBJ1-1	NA	TGTGCCAGCAGTTACTCGGAGAACACTGAAGCTTTCTTT	CASSYSENTEAFF
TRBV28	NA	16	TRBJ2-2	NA	TGTGCCAGCAGTGGTTGGACGGAATCGAACACCGGGGAGCTGTTTTTT	CASSGWTESNTGELFF
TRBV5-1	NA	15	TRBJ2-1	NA	TGCGCCAGCAGCTTGGCGGGGACTTCCGGGGAAGAGCAGTTCTTC	CASSLAGTSGEEQFF
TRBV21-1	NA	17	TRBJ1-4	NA	NA	CASSPKEFGDGNEKLFF
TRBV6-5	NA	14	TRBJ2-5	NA	TGTGCCAGCACCCGACACCCGGGCTTGGAGACCCAGTACTTC	CASTRHPGLETQYF
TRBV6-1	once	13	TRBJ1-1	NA	TGTGCCAGCACCGCTTCAGGGCCAACTGAAGCTTTCTTT	CASTASGPTEAFF
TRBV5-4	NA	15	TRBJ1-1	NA	TGTGCCAGCAGCTTGCGGGGGCCTTTGAACACTGAAGCTTTCTTT	CASSLRGPLNTEAFF
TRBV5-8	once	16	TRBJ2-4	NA	TGTGCCAGCAGCTTGGAGGGGCAGAGCGTCAAAAACATTCAGTACTTC	CASSLEGQSVKNIQYF
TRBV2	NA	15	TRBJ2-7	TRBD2	TGTGCCAGCAGTCCTAAGACTAGCGGGAGGGACGAGCAGTACTTC	CASSPKTSGRDEQYF
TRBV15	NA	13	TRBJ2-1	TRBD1	TGTGCCACCAGCCGGGACAGGGGCAATGAGCAGTTCTTC	CATSRDRGNEQFF
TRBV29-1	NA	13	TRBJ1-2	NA	TGCAGCGTTGAAGATGAGGGGTCCTATGGCTACACCTTC	CSVEDEGSYGYTF
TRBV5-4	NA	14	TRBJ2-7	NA	TGTGCCAGCAGCCCGGACGGACCACCCTACGAGCAGTACTTC	CASSPDGPPYEQYF
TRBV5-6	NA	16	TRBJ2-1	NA	TGTGCCAGCAGCTCTATCCAGGGTAGCTCCTACAATGAGCAGTTCTTC	CASSSIQGSSYNEQFF
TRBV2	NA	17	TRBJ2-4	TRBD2	TGTGCCACCAGGGAAGGAGGGCTAGCGGGGTTCAAAAACATTCAGTACTTC	CATREGGLAGFKNIQYF
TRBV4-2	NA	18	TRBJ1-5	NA	TGTGCCAGCAGCCAAGGGGGCCCTCCACAGGGCGGCAATCAGCCCCAGCATTTT	CASSQGGPPQGGNQPQHF
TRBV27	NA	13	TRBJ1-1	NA	TGTGCCAGCAGTTTAAGCAGGAACACTGAAGCTTTCTTT	CASSLSRNTEAFF
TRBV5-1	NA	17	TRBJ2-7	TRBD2	TGCGCCAGCAGCCCACTCGGTCCGGGACTAGGCGCAGGCGAGCAGTACTTC	CASSPLGPGLGAGEQYF
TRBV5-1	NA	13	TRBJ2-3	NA	TGCGCCGGGGGTCAATCTAGCACAGATACGCAGTATTTT	CAGGQSSTDTQYF
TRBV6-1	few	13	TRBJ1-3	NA	TGTGCCAGCAGTGTTAACTCTGGAAACACCATATATTTT	CASSVNSGNTIYF
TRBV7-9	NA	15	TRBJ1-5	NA	TGTGCCAGCAGCTTAGGGACGGGAACCAATCAGCCCCAGCATTTT	CASSLGTGTNQPQHF
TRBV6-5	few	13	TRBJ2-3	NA	TGTGCCAGCACCGAAACAGGGTCGGCTACGCAGTATTTT	CASTETGSATQYF
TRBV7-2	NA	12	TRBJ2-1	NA	TGTGCCAGCAGCACCCATCCGAATGAGCAGTTCTTC	CASSTHPNEQFF
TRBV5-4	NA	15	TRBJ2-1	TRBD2	TGTGCCAGCAGCTTAGTGAGTAGCGGGAGGGAGGAGCAGTTCTTC	CASSLVSSGREEQFF
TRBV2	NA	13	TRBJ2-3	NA	TGTGCCAGCACCCTGTTAAAAAGAGATACGCAGTATTTT	CASTLLKRDTQYF
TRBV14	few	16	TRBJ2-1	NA	TGTGCCAGCAGCCAAGATTCCGGGGACTCCTACAATGAGCAGTTCTTC	CASSQDSGDSYNEQFF
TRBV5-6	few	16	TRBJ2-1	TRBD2	TGTGCCAGCAGCGCCGAATACGGACTAGCGGTAAATGAGCAGTTCTTC	CASSAEYGLAVNEQFF